This TCR beta chain was recovered during a study of graft-versus-host responses after intestinal transplantation. In the study overall: Transplant types were multivisceral, liver-intestinal, or isolated intestinal. Every recipient underwent anti-thymocyte globulin induction, then tacrolimus and steroids for two to four years.

For this clone: Its cognate antigen is unknown.

Method: immunoSEQ multiplex PCR; TCRdb's copy keeps in-frame clones and lacks some. The top ten clones hold approximately 0.97% of a sample with about 100,000 clones, roughly 87% of them seen once. The CDR3 contains 15 residues. The germline gives CDR1 SGHRS, CDR2 YFSETQ. V lost 4 bases to trimming and J lost 3 bases; unmatched junction nucleotides: 9. The study's findings and limits: Some patients had graft-donor T cell macrochimerism. In their allografts, the ratios of graft-versus-host to host-versus-graft T cell clones were high. In recipient marrow, GvH clones were found, and some appeared first in ileum or blood.

The sequence was obtained from a human donor who received an intestinal transplant. The gene calls are TRBV5-1 and TRBJ2-5; TRBD1 matches 7 bases. The sample was unstimulated CD4+ T cells sorted from spleen or lymph node cells, taken before intestinal transplant. The CDR3 region is CASSNFGTAKETQYF. In DNA form, the CDR3 reads TGCGCCAGCAGCAATTTCGGGACAGCAAAAGAGACCCAGTACTTC. The full variable domain, rest sourced from reference TRBV5-1 and TRBJ2-5, is KAGVTQTPRYLIKTRGQQVTLSCSPISGHRSVSWYQQTPGQGLQFLFEYFSETQRNKGNFPGRFSGRQFSNSRSEMNVSTLELGDSALYLCASSNFGTAKETQYFGPGTRLLVL.